These 13 T cell receptor beta chains share one sample of origin, sequenced in a study of blood T cell repertoires in COVID-19. Assay: immunoSEQ multiplex PCR; the TCRdb copy retains only in-frame clones and omits some. The data contain approximately 220,000 clones, approximately 86% of them singletons. Sequences were obtained from PBMCs or T cells enriched from blood (not recorded which). The receptors originated from a woman between 35 and 50 years old with acute COVID-19.

The chain is built from TRBV9 and TRBJ1-2, with unresolved D. Trimming cost V 4 bases and J 4 bases, with 14 bases left between them. The CDR3 consists of 14 residues. Germline values: CDR1 SGDLS, CDR2 YYNGEE. CDR3 in DNA: TGTGCCAGCAGCTATAGCGGGGATTCCTATGGCTACACCTTC. It is translated as CASSYSGDSYGYTF.

The rearrangement links TRBV29-1 to TRBJ2-3; maybe TRBD1 (6 bases). The germline V gene has CDR1 SQVTM and CDR2 ANQGSEA. This CDR3 contains 14 residues. V was shortened by 3 bases and J by 8 bases, with 18 bases between the two germline ends. The CDR3, as DNA: TGCAGCGTTGACCCCACACAGGGCCAGGGTACGCAGTATTTT. Its protein product is CSVDPTQGQGTQYF.

The chain links TRBV27 to TRBJ2-7; D perhaps matches TRBD1 (5 bases). The CDR3 loop spans 13 amino acids. With 0 bases removed from V and 7 bases from J, the gap between germline ends came to 10 bases. Germline V gives CDR1 MNHEY, CDR2 SMNVEV (reference sequence). CDR3 amino acids: CASSLSGVGEQYF. In DNA, the CDR3 is TGTGCCAGCAGTTTATCAGGGGTGGGTGAGCAGTACTTC.

The chain recombines TRBV7-9 with TRBJ2-2, with D tentatively TRBD1 (6 bases). Trimming left V 1 base short and J 3 bases short, with 9 bases between. Germline V gene lookup returns CDR1 SEHNR and CDR2 FQNEAQ (reference sequence). The CDR3 has 15 residues. As DNA, the CDR3 is TGTGCCAGCAGCTTAGTACAGGGACACACCGGGGAGCTGTTTTTT. This encodes CASSLVQGHTGELFF.

The chain uses TRBV10-2 and TRBJ1-1, with no clear D. CDR3 size: 15 residues. V lost 3 bases, J lost 5 bases, and 16 bases lay in between. CDR1 and CDR2 from the germline V gene are WSHSY and SAAADI. The CDR3 DNA follows: TGCGCCAGCAGTGACGGACCTGGAGGGATGACTGAAGCTTTCTTT. Amino acid sequence: CASSDGPGGMTEAFF.

V and J are TRBV29-1 and TRBJ2-2, with TRBD1 matching 8 bases. The CDR3 length is 14 residues. After removal of 4 bases from V and 4 bases from J, the junction contained 5 bases not matched to a gene. Germline assignment: CDR1 SQVTM and CDR2 ANQGSEA. The CDR3 nucleotides are TGCAGCGTTGCAGGGGGCCGCGGCACCGGGGAGCTGTTTTTT. This codes for CSVAGGRGTGELFF.

Note on this clone: The sample carries other DNA sequences with the same CDR3. This chain joins TRBV5-1 and TRBJ2-3, with 8 positions matching TRBD1. The germline CDR1 and CDR2 sequences are SGHRS and YFSETQ. V lost 2 bases to trimming and J lost 2 bases; unmatched junction nucleotides: 4. The CDR3 has 15 amino acids. The CDR3, as DNA: TGCGCCAGCAGCTTCCAGGGGGCGGCCACAGATACGCAGTATTTT. Encoded protein: CASSFQGAATDTQYF.

The rearrangement joins TRBV28 to TRBJ1-3; D is ambiguous. This CDR3 spans 13 amino acids. Germline V CDR1 and CDR2: MDHEN, SYDVKM. Trimming took off 3 bases at V and 5 bases at J, with 8 bases between the two ends. The CDR3 loop reads CASSLNSRNTIYF. The CDR3 DNA reads as TGTGCCAGCAGTTTGAACTCCCGAAACACCATATATTTT.

The rearrangement uses TRBV27 and TRBJ2-7; D gene unclear. This CDR3 spans 16 amino acids. V was clipped by 4 bases and J by 6 bases, with 22 bases between them. The germline CDR1 and CDR2 sequences are MNHEY and SMNVEV (reference sequence). CDR3 in amino acids: CASSSSWAARSLEQYF. The CDR3 DNA sequence: TGTGCCAGCAGTTCGAGTTGGGCAGCTCGCTCCCTCGAGCAGTACTTC.

There are a few counts of this clone. The rearrangement joins TRBV7-2 to TRBJ2-3; D perhaps matches TRBD2 (5 bases). The length of the CDR3 is 15 residues. CDR1 is SGHTA and CDR2 is FQGNSA in the germline V gene. The germline V and J ends were trimmed by 5 bases and 0 bases, with 12 bases remaining between them. CDR3: CASSPDYLSTDTQYF. The CDR3 nucleotides are TGTGCCAGCAGCCCCGACTATCTAAGCACAGATACGCAGTATTTT.

The chain has TRBV28 and TRBJ1-5; 7 nucleotides align to TRBD1. CDR1 and CDR2 (germline): MDHEN, SYDVKM. This CDR3 is 14 amino acids long. The ends lost 5 bases at V and 7 bases at J; junction bases unmatched: 8. CDR3: CASSVYRGGQPQHF. For the CDR3, the DNA is TGTGCCAGCAGTGTTTACAGGGGAGGCCAGCCCCAGCATTTT.

This chain links TRBV28 with TRBJ2-6; 7 bases agree with TRBD2. V lost 2 bases and J lost 4; bases outside the gene matches: 11. The CDR3 is 18 amino acids. The germline V gene encodes CDR1 MDHEN and CDR2 SYDVKM. The DNA of the CDR3 is TGTGCCAGCAGTTTACTGGGGAGGGCCATGTACGGGGCCAACGTCCTGACTTTC. This sequence encodes CASSLLGRAMYGANVLTF.

This clone was seen only a few times. The chain has TRBV15 and TRBJ2-7; 10 positions agree with TRBD1. CDR1 is LNHNV and CDR2 is YYDKDF in the germline V gene (reference sequence). The CDR3 is 16 residues long. Trimming took 4 bases from V and 4 from J; bases not matched to a gene: 10. CDR3 nucleotide sequence: TGTGCCACCAGCAAGGGACAGGGGATGCGTGCTTACGAGCAGTACTTC. This gives the protein CATSKGQGMRAYEQYF.